Below are 22 T cell receptor beta chains sequenced from a single sample in a study of blood T cells in healthy people across ages. The use of a sample-barcoded 5' primer and a J-beta primer mix characterized a second PCR of roughly 6 to 12 cycles. Via MiXCR, TCRdb re-called the 5' RACE reads, giving one row per CDR3 protein. The profile shows under 800,000 distinct CDR3 sequences, around 20% of them singletons. The sample taken for sequencing was blood. These TCRs come from a man aged 65 to 79 in good health.

This clonotype has only a few counts. The chain is built from TRBV20-1 and TRBJ2-5; 7 bases are a match to TRBD2. The CDR3 totals 16 residues. Germline V gene data show CDR1 as DFQATT and CDR2 as SNEGSKA (reference sequence). V lost 5 bases and J lost 2; bases outside the gene matches: 14. The DNA for the CDR3 is TGCAGTGCTCACCTAAAGGGCCTAGCGGTACAAGAGACCCAGTACTTC. Its translation is CSAHLKGLAVQETQYF.

In its sample, this clonotype was seen a few times. The J gene is TRBJ2-3, the V gene TRBV20-1, with 12 positions matching TRBD2. V gave up 3 bases and J gave up 0 bases; unmatched junction bases: 4. This CDR3 has 16 amino acids. CDR1 DFQATT and CDR2 SNEGSKA come from the germline V gene (reference sequence). DNA of the CDR3: TGCAGTGCTAGCAGGACTAGCGGGACTAGCACAGATACGCAGTATTTT. Its protein is CSASRTSGTSTDTQYF.

The chain combines TRBV24-1 with TRBJ2-5, with D perhaps TRBD1 (5 bases). The end of the DNA aligns better with TRBJ2-1, so the J call may be wrong. The germline V gene has CDR1 KGHDR and CDR2 SFDVKD. This CDR3 has 11 residues. The DNA of the CDR3 is TGTGCCACCTCGAAAGGGGTTGAGCAGTTCTTC. Protein sequence: CATSKGVEQFF.

The chain combines TRBV7-9 with TRBJ1-4; no firm D call. V was pared by 5 bases and J by 2 bases, with 9 bases between. CDR3 length: 14 residues. Germline V gene data show CDR1 as SEHNR and CDR2 as FQNEAQ (reference sequence). The DNA for the CDR3 is TGTGCCAGCAGCGCGAGCAGGACTAATGAAAAACTGTTTTTT. Protein product: CASSASRTNEKLFF.

A few counts support this clonotype. The rearrangement links TRBV5-5 to TRBJ2-5; 9 bases map to TRBD1. V shed 3 bases, J shed 4 bases, and the junction held 10 bases outside the gene matches. Germline lookup yields CDR1 SGHKS and CDR2 YYEKEE (reference sequence). The CDR3 runs to 16 residues. CDR3 DNA sequence: TGTGCCAGCAGCTCCCCCTCCCGGGACAGGGCAGAGACCCAGTACTTC. Protein sequence: CASSSPSRDRAETQYF.

This clonotype was found many times. The chain carries TRBV28 and TRBJ2-5; 7 bases are a match to TRBD1. Germline V gene lookup returns CDR1 MDHEN and CDR2 SYDVKM. CDR3 length: 15 residues. V trimming: 6 bases; J trimming: 2 bases; junction bases outside the gene matches: 9. The CDR3 nucleotides read TGTGCCAGCAGCCCAGTACAGGGGCAACAAGAGACCCAGTACTTC. As protein: CASSPVQGQQETQYF.

This clonotype has a handful of counts. The rearrangement links TRBV7-9 to TRBJ2-4; perhaps TRBD1 as D (6 bases). From germline, CDR1 is SEHNR and CDR2 FQNEAQ (reference sequence). There are 15 residues in the CDR3. V shed 0 bases and J shed 2 bases, with 8 bases lying between them. CDR3 nucleotide sequence: TGTGCCAGCAGCTTAGCAGGGGGAACCAAAAACATTCAGTACTTC. It encodes CASSLAGGTKNIQYF.

This sequence joins TRBV27 and TRBJ2-1, with TRBD1 matching 9 bases. V was clipped by 6 bases and J by 7 bases; unmatched bases: 7. In germline, CDR1 is MNHEY, CDR2 SMNVEV (reference sequence). The CDR3 runs to 14 residues. The CDR3 nucleotides read TGTGCCAGCAGACCGGGACAGGGAATTAATGAGCAGTTCTTC. This codes for CASRPGQGINEQFF.

This sequence joins TRBV5-1 and TRBJ2-7, with D uncertain. Germline V CDR1 and CDR2: SGHRS, YFSETQ. This CDR3 is built from 13 residues. Trimming took 6 bases from V and 3 from J, leaving 13 bases between them. The CDR3 reads CASNTADNYEQYF. The DNA for the CDR3 is TGCGCCAGCAATACCGCTGATAACTACGAGCAGTACTTC.

The chain recombines TRBV12-3 or TRBV12-4 with TRBJ1-5; TRBD1 matches 10 bases. The CDR3 is made up of 16 amino acids. V gave up 3 bases and J gave up 5 bases; unmatched junction bases: 7. The CDR3 here is CASSFSDRGPDQPQHF. CDR3 nucleotides: TGTGCCAGCAGTTTCTCCGACAGGGGGCCGGATCAGCCCCAGCATTTT.

In this sample, this clonotype turned up many times. V is TRBV27 and J is TRBJ2-7; unclear D gene. In germline, CDR1 is MNHEY, CDR2 SMNVEV (reference sequence). CDR3 length: 13 residues. Between the trimmed V and J ends, which lost 3 bases and 2 bases, there was a span of 8 bases. The CDR3 is CASSFGRAYEQYF. For the CDR3, the DNA is TGTGCCAGCAGTTTTGGCAGAGCCTACGAGCAGTACTTC.

This clonotype was counted only a few times. A junction end diverges from the germline sequence, so it may reflect a read error. The chain has TRBV7-7 and TRBJ2-3; tentatively, D is TRBD2 (7 bases). Germline-derived CDR1 and CDR2 are SSHAT and FNYEAQ (reference sequence). The CDR3 is 14 residues long. The CDR3 DNA reads as TGTGCTAGCAGCTCGCCAGGGGAGGGGAATACGCAGTATTTT. Translation: CASSSPGEGNTQYF.

This clonotype was counted a few times. This rearrangement joins TRBV6-4 to TRBJ2-7; TRBD2 aligns across 8 bases. The germline V gene has CDR1 MRHNA and CDR2 SNTAGT. This CDR3 contains 14 residues. With 5 bases clipped from V and 6 bases from J, the junction kept 9 bases outside the gene matches. In nucleotides, the CDR3 is TGTGCCAGCAGTAAACCAGCGGGAGTATTCGAGCAGTACTTC. Translating it yields CASSKPAGVFEQYF.

This clonotype showed up many times. This chain uses TRBV5-1 with TRBJ2-5, with 9 bases fitting TRBD2. Germline CDR1 SGHRS, CDR2 YFSETQ. Trimming removed 4 bases from V and 2 bases from J; junction bases left unmatched: 9. This CDR3 comprises 16 residues. The CDR3 bases are TGCGCCAGCAGCCCCCCTGCGGGGGGGACTCAAGAGACCCAGTACTTC. The encoded protein is CASSPPAGGTQETQYF. The full variable domain, completed using reference TRBV5-1 and TRBJ2-5, is KAGVTQTPRYLIKTRGQQVTLSCSPISGHRSVSWYQQTPGQGLQFLFEYFSETQRNKGNFPGRFSGRQFSNSRSEMNVSTLELGDSALYLCASSPPAGGTQETQYFGPGTRLLVL.

This clonotype was observed a few times. This rearrangement joins TRBV7-8 to TRBJ2-7, with 7 positions matching TRBD2. Per germline, CDR1 SGHVS and CDR2 FQNEAQ. The trim removed 0 bases at V and 6 bases at J, leaving 5 bases unmatched. There are 14 residues in the CDR3. In nucleotides, the CDR3 is TGTGCCAGCAGCTTAGCTGGGAGGGGTGGCGAGCAGTACTTC. This encodes CASSLAGRGGEQYF.

This chain links TRBV29-1 with TRBJ1-2; no clear D. Between the trimmed V and J ends, which lost 7 bases and 2 bases, there was a span of 11 bases. The CDR3 has 12 amino acids. CDR1 is SQVTM and CDR2 is ANQGSEA in the germline V gene. Written as DNA, the CDR3 is TGCAGCGCACTTCGGGTAAACTATGGCTACACCTTC. It encodes CSALRVNYGYTF.

The chain employs TRBV5-1 and TRBJ1-4, with D possibly being TRBD1 (6 bases). Germline CDR1 is SGHRS and CDR2 is YFSETQ. The CDR3 length is 12 residues. Deletions cut 4 bases from V and 8 bases from J, with 9 bases between. The CDR3 DNA follows: TGCGCCAGCAGCGAGGGGGGAGAAAAACTGTTTTTT. It encodes CASSEGGEKLFF. The full variable domain, its missing parts supplied by reference TRBV5-1 and TRBJ1-4, is KAGVTQTPRYLIKTRGQQVTLSCSPISGHRSVSWYQQTPGQGLQFLFEYFSETQRNKGNFPGRFSGRQFSNSRSEMNVSTLELGDSALYLCASSEGGEKLFFGSGTQLSVL.

This clonotype was detected a few times. The J gene is TRBJ2-3, the V gene TRBV10-3; 7 nucleotides match TRBD1. J gave up 4 bases and V 6 bases, and 7 bases lay outside the gene matches. Germline CDR1 and CDR2: ENHRY and SYGVKD. The CDR3 has 14 amino acids. The DNA of the CDR3 is TGTGCCATCAGAACGACAGGGTTCGCAGATACGCAGTATTTT. It specifies CAIRTTGFADTQYF.

In this sample, this clonotype turned up many times. The rearrangement joins TRBV4-1 to TRBJ2-5; D is perhaps TRBD2 (7 bases). V gave up 1 base and J gave up 6 bases, with 21 bases separating them. The CDR3 length is 17 residues. Germline CDR1 MGHRA, CDR2 YSYEKL. The DNA for the CDR3 is TGCGCCAGCAGCCAAGGAAGGGGGGGGGAAGTTGGAAAGACCCAGTACTTC. This gives the protein CASSQGRGGEVGKTQYF.

The rearrangement links TRBV20-1 to TRBJ2-5; 10 bases map to TRBD2. The assigned J gene may be wrong: the sequence end matches TRBJ2-1 better. Germline V gene lookup returns CDR1 DFQATT and CDR2 SNEGSKA (reference sequence). There are 16 residues in the CDR3. The DNA for the CDR3 is TGCAGTGCCGGAGAAGCCCCGGGACTAGCGTTGTTTGAGCAGTTCTTC. This translates into CSAGEAPGLALFEQFF.

The chain is built from TRBV20-1 and TRBJ2-7, with 13 bases matching TRBD2. The CDR3 contains 17 residues. J lost 2 bases, V lost 6 bases, and 13 bases had no gene match. Germline V gives CDR1 DFQATT, CDR2 SNEGSKA (reference sequence). CDR3 region: CSARGTSGTKNTYEQYF. DNA for the CDR3: TGCAGTGCCAGGGGGACTAGCGGGACCAAAAACACCTACGAGCAGTACTTC.

The chain has TRBV14 and TRBJ2-1; 7 bases line up with TRBD2. The germline gives CDR1 SGHDN, CDR2 FVKESK. V gave up 8 bases and J gave up 0 bases; unmatched junction bases: 7. The CDR3 runs to 15 residues. The CDR3 loop reads CASAPSGSSYNEQFF. The CDR3 DNA reads TGTGCCAGCGCTCCTAGCGGTAGCTCCTACAATGAGCAGTTCTTC.